Ten or more counts support the clone carrying this T cell receptor (beta chain). There are 15 residues in the CDR3. The V end lost 1 base, the J end lost 3 bases, and 12 bases lay between the germline ends. The germline gives CDR1 SGHAT, CDR2 FQDESV (reference sequence). TCR beta CDR3 regions were amplified from RNA. A first-round RT-PCR of the TCR CDR3 used the HTBI primer set. TCRdb fed the multiplex PCR reads into MiXCR, producing one record per CDR3 protein. This sample has 350,000 to 500,000 distinct CDR3 sequences; about 13% occur once, and the top ten carry 4% to 6.5%. This record comes from a study of T cells in Graves' hyperthyroidism and ophthalmopathy.

This clonotype was sampled from a woman in her late teens or twenties with Graves' hyperthyroidism. The chain combines TRBV11-1 with TRBJ2-5, with D perhaps matching TRBD1 or TRBD2 (6 bases each). Sequences were obtained from blood. The CDR3 coding sequence is TGTGCCAGCAGCTTAGTCGGGGGCAGAGAAGAGACCCAGTACTTC. Amino acids: CASSLVGGREETQYF. Looking up the rest from reference TRBV11-1 and TRBJ2-5 gives the full variable domain: EAEVAQSPRYKITEKSQAVAFWCDPISGHATLYWYRQILGQGPELLVQFQDESVVDDSQLPKDRFSAERLKGVDSTLKIQPAELGDSAMYLCASSLVGGREETQYFGPGTRLLVL.